These 20 T cell receptor beta chains were sequenced from one sample in a study of persistence of HIV-infected CD4 T cells. For these receptors, no antigen is known. Sequencing used immunoSEQ version 4 in survey mode. Clones were sequenced by immunoSEQ multiplex PCR, and TCRdb holds only the in-frame ones, with some missing. The data contain 35,000 to 45,000 clones, 65% to 85% of them singletons. Lysates of CMV-infected fibroblasts at around 9.9 ug/mL stimulated these cells. CD40L/CD69 double-negative CD45RO-high memory CD4+ T cells were collected. The sample in question was CD4+ T cells sorted from PBMCs after 18-hour stimulation, obtained from a patient who received antiretroviral therapy. The receptors shown here come from an adult man with HIV who was CMV-seropositive.

This chain connects TRBV7-8 to TRBJ1-2; 8 bases fit TRBD1. Germline loops: CDR1 SGHVS, CDR2 FQNEAQ. The CDR3 has 18 residues. The junction had 14 bases not matched to a gene; V was cut back by 5 bases and J by 0 bases. The CDR3 coding sequence is TGTGCCAGCAGCCCAGCAGGGCAGGGGGCATTCCCTAACTATGGCTACACCTTC. Translation gives CASSPAGQGAFPNYGYTF.

V gene TRBV7-2 combines with J gene TRBJ2-1; 9 nucleotides match TRBD1. Germline loops: CDR1 SGHTA, CDR2 FQGNSA. The CDR3 has 17 residues. V lost 1 base to trimming and J lost 6 bases; unmatched junction nucleotides: 10. CDR3 in amino acids: CASSLGGRTGVANEQFF. CDR3 nucleotide sequence: TGTGCCAGCAGCTTAGGGGGACGGACAGGGGTGGCCAATGAGCAGTTCTTC.

The chain employs TRBV7-2 and TRBJ1-2; no definite D call. This CDR3 comprises 13 residues. V lost 3 bases and J 0 bases, leaving 5 bases between the germline ends. Looked up from germline, CDR1 is SGHTA and CDR2 is FQGNSA. CDR3 sequence reads: CASSLDANYGYTF. The CDR3 bases are TGTGCCAGCAGCTTGGATGCTAACTATGGCTACACCTTC.

V is TRBV11-1 and J is TRBJ1-6; 8 bases align to TRBD1. The junction had 2 bases not matched to a gene; V was cut back by 5 bases and J by 5 bases. Germline loops: CDR1 SGHAT, CDR2 FQDESV (reference sequence). The CDR3 is 14 residues long. CDR3 protein: CASSPTGDNSPLHF. As DNA, the CDR3 is TGTGCCAGCAGCCCGACAGGGGATAATTCACCCCTCCACTTT.

This clone is a singleton in its sample. The chain joins TRBV18 to TRBJ2-3; D is possibly TRBD2 (5 bases). Germline values: CDR1 KGHSH, CDR2 LQKENI. V dropped 0 bases and J dropped 0 bases, with 13 bases sitting between them. This CDR3 is built from 17 residues. The CDR3 sequence: CASSPPGLRASTDTQYF. CDR3 DNA sequence: TGTGCCAGCTCACCACCCGGACTGAGGGCCAGCACAGATACGCAGTATTTT.

V and J are TRBV6-4 and TRBJ1-6; D unclear. CDR1 and CDR2 from the germline V gene are MRHNA and SNTAGT. Trimming shortened V by 5 bases and J by 3 bases, and 11 bases separated the two germline ends. CDR3 length: 15 amino acids. The CDR3 spells CASSLTRNYNSPLHF. Here the CDR3 DNA reads TGTGCCAGCAGTCTAACCAGGAACTATAATTCACCCCTCCACTTT.

This chain connects TRBV7-9 to TRBJ2-7; 12 bases line up with TRBD1. The CDR3 has 14 residues. The V segment lost 7 bases and the J segment 6 bases; nucleotides outside the gene matches: 7. CDR1 is SEHNR and CDR2 is FQNEAQ in the germline V gene (reference sequence). The CDR3 nucleotides are TGTGCCAGCACCTCGGGGACAGGGGGCCGCGAGCAGTACTTC. Its protein is CASTSGTGGREQYF.

The CDR3 nucleotides read TGTGCCAGCGCCGACAGAGGGAATTCACCCCTCCACTTT. Translated, it gives CASADRGNSPLHF. This sequence joins TRBV25-1 and TRBJ1-6, with D possibly matching TRBD1 (5 bases). Between the trimmed V and J ends, which lost 8 bases and 7 bases, there was a span of 12 bases. CDR1 and CDR2 from the germline V gene are MGHDK and SYGVNS. The CDR3 runs to 13 residues. The full variable domain, its missing parts supplied by reference TRBV25-1 and TRBJ1-6, is EADIYQTPRYLVIGTGKKITLECSQTMGHDKMYWYQQDPGMELHLIHYSYGVNSTEKGDLSSESTVSRIRTEHFPLTLESARPSHTSQYLCASADRGNSPLHFGNGTRLTVT.

The chain employs TRBV20-1 and TRBJ2-7; D ambiguous. Trimming removed 5 bases from V and 5 bases from J, with 10 bases in between. This CDR3 is built from 11 residues. Germline CDR1 and CDR2: DFQATT and SNEGSKA (reference sequence). CDR3 DNA sequence: TGCAGTGCTCACGTACGGAACGAGCAGTACTTC. This gives the protein CSAHVRNEQYF.

The rearrangement joins TRBV2 to TRBJ1-2; 7 bases agree with TRBD1. This CDR3 region has 15 residues. Germline V gene sequence: CDR1 SNHLY, CDR2 FYNNEI. V shed 8 bases, J shed 3 bases, and the junction held 12 bases outside the gene matches. The CDR3 sequence is CASQIQGRGDYGYTF. CDR3 bases: TGTGCCAGCCAGATACAGGGGCGAGGGGACTATGGCTACACCTTC.

The chain is built from TRBV28 and TRBJ2-1; D is uncertain. Germline loops: CDR1 MDHEN, CDR2 SYDVKM. There are 15 residues in the CDR3. Trimming stripped 3 bases from V and 5 bases from J, with 14 bases between. CDR3 nucleotide sequence: TGTGCCAGCAGTTTGATTATGGCACGGAACAATGAGCAGTTCTTC. Its translation is CASSLIMARNNEQFF.

This chain uses TRBV3-1 (or the pseudogene TRBV3-2) with TRBJ1-2; weak D call: TRBD1 (5 bases). The CDR3 is made up of 11 amino acids. The germline V gene encodes CDR1 LGHDT and CDR2 YNNKEL (reference sequence). V gave up 3 bases and J gave up 8 bases, with 7 bases separating them. This CDR3 is CASSQGVGYTF. In nucleotides, the CDR3 is TGTGCCAGCAGCCAGGGGGTGGGCTACACCTTC.

The gene calls are TRBV7-9 and TRBJ1-2; D may be TRBD1 (5 bases). The CDR3 contains 16 residues. The V end lost 5 bases, the J end lost 5 bases, and 21 bases lay between the germline ends. Germline CDR1 is SEHNR and CDR2 is FQNEAQ (reference sequence). DNA of the CDR3: TGTGCCAGCAGCCAAACGGGACCCCTTACATCTTATGGCTACACCTTC. Translated, it gives CASSQTGPLTSYGYTF.

The rearrangement uses TRBV3-1 (or the pseudogene TRBV3-2) and TRBJ2-3; TRBD2 matches 8 bases. With 0 bases clipped from V and 1 base from J, the junction kept 6 bases outside the gene matches. Germline loops: CDR1 LGHDT, CDR2 YNNKEL (reference sequence). There are 17 residues in the CDR3. The CDR3 DNA follows: TGTGCCAGCAGCCAAGATAGGTCGGGGGGGGGCACAGATACGCAGTATTTT. It encodes CASSQDRSGGGTDTQYF.

The J gene is TRBJ1-1, the V gene TRBV6-5; 9 positions agree with TRBD1. From germline, CDR1 is MNHEY and CDR2 SVGAGI. With V trimmed by 9 bases and J by 4 bases, 6 bases remained unmatched. This CDR3 contains 13 residues. CDR3 in DNA: TGTGCCAGTAGAGACAGGGGGATCACTGAAGCTTTCTTT. It yields the protein CASRDRGITEAFF.

The chain combines TRBV5-1 with TRBJ1-1; a possible D gene is TRBD1 (5 bases). V was cut by 4 bases and J by 6 bases, with 16 bases left in between. This CDR3 region has 14 residues. Germline-derived CDR1 and CDR2 are SGHRS and YFSETQ. As DNA, the CDR3 is TGCGCCAGCAGCCCCGGGGCGATTAGCGCTGAAGCTTTCTTT. This sequence encodes CASSPGAISAEAFF.

This CDR3 is CAISPGTGLGNTEAFF. The CDR3 nucleotides read TGTGCCATCAGTCCCGGGACAGGCCTCGGGAACACTGAAGCTTTCTTT. The chain carries TRBV10-3 and TRBJ1-1; TRBD1 matches at 8 bases. The V and J ends lost 5 bases and 1 base, in that order; junction bases with no gene match: 9. Germline V gene data show CDR1 as ENHRY and CDR2 as SYGVKD. The CDR3 has 16 residues.

Concerning this clone itself: Other DNA sequences within the sample encode an identical CDR3. This chain uses TRBV2 with TRBJ2-1; 11 positions match TRBD2. V was clipped by 7 bases and J by 10 bases; unmatched bases: 9. CDR3 size: 14 residues. Germline CDR1 is SNHLY and CDR2 is FYNNEI. This CDR3 is CASKVAGGPREQFF. CDR3 coding DNA: TGTGCCAGCAAAGTAGCGGGGGGGCCTCGAGAGCAGTTCTTC. The full variable domain, its missing parts supplied by reference TRBV2 and TRBJ2-1, is EPEVTQTPSHQVTQMGQEVILRCVPISNHLYFYWYRQILGQKVEFLVSFYNNEISEKSEIFDDQFSVERPDGSNFTLKIRSTKLEDSAMYFCASKVAGGPREQFFGPGTRLTVL.

V gene TRBV29-1 combines with J gene TRBJ2-3; D possibly corresponds to TRBD1 (6 bases). V shed 8 bases and J shed 3 bases, with 15 bases lying between them. The germline V gene has CDR1 SQVTM and CDR2 ANQGSEA. This CDR3 comprises 13 residues. The CDR3 nucleotides are TGCAGCCTCAAGGCAGGGGCTACAGATACGCAGTATTTT. Translating gives CSLKAGATDTQYF.

The rearrangement uses TRBV2 and TRBJ1-3; no reliable D call. V lost 3 bases to trimming and J lost 2 bases, with 5 bases between them. CDR1 SNHLY and CDR2 FYNNEI come from the germline V gene. The CDR3 runs to 13 residues. CDR3 sequence reads: CASSDGAGNTIYF. For the CDR3, the DNA is TGTGCCAGCAGTGACGGAGCTGGAAACACCATATATTTT.